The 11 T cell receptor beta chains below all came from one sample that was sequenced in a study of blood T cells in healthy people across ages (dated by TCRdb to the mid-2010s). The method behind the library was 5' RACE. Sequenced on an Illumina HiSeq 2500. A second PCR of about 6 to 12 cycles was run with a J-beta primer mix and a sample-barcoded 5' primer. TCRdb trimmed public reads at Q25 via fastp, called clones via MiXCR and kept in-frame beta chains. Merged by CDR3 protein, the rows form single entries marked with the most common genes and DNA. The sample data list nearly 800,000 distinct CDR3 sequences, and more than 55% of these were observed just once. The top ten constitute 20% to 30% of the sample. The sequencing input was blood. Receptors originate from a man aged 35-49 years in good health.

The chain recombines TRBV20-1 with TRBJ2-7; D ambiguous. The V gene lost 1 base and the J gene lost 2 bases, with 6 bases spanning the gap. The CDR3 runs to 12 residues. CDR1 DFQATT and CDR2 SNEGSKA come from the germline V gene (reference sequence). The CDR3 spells CSARVDAYEQYF. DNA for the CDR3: TGCAGTGCTAGAGTCGATGCCTACGAGCAGTACTTC.

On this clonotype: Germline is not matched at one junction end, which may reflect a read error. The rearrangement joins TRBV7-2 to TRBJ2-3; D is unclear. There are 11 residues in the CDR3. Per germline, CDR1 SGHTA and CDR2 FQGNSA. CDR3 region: CAGSLKDTQYF. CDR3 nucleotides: TGTGCCGGCAGCTTAAAAGATACGCAGTATTTT.

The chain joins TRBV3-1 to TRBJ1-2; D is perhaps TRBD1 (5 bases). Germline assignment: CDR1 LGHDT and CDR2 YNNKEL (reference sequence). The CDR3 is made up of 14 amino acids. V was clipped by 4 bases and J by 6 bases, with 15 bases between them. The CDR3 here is CASSPLGQRNGYTF. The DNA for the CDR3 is TGTGCCAGCAGCCCCTTGGGGCAGCGAAATGGCTACACCTTC.

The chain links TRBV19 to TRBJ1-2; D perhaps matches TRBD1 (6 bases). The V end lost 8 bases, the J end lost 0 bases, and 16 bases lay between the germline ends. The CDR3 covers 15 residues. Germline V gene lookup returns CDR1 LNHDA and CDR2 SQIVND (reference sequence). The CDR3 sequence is CASGPDGGANYGYTF. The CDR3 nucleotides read TGTGCCAGTGGCCCAGACGGGGGCGCTAACTATGGCTACACCTTC.

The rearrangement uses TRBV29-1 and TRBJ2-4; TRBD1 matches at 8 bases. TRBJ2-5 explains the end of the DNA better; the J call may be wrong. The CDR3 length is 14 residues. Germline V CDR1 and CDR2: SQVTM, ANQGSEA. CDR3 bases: TGCAGCGTTGAAGATCGGGACAGGCAAGAGACCCAGTACTTC. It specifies CSVEDRDRQETQYF.

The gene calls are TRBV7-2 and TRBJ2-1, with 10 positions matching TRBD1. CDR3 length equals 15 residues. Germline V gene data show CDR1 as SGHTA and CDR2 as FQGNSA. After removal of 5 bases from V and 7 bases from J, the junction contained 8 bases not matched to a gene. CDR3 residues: CASSRTGGGYNEQFF. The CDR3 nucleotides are TGTGCCAGCAGCCGGACAGGGGGAGGTTATAATGAGCAGTTCTTC.

The CDR3 region has the DNA TGCGCCAGCAGCTTGGGGACGGCCCCCTACGAGCAGTACTTC. Amino acids: CASSLGTAPYEQYF. The chain links TRBV5-1 to TRBJ2-5; no definite D call. The end of the DNA aligns better with TRBJ2-7, so the J call may be wrong. The CDR3 has 14 residues. CDR1 and CDR2 from the germline V gene are SGHRS and YFSETQ.

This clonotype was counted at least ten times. The CDR3 sequence: CASSTGGLASYEQYF. CDR3 in DNA: TGTGCCAGCAGTACAGGGGGACTAGCTTCCTACGAGCAGTACTTC. The rearrangement joins TRBV6-5 to TRBJ2-7, with D maybe TRBD2 (9 bases). V was cut by 5 bases and J by 1 base, with 15 bases left in between. In germline, CDR1 is MNHEY, CDR2 SVGAGI. CDR3 length equals 15 residues.

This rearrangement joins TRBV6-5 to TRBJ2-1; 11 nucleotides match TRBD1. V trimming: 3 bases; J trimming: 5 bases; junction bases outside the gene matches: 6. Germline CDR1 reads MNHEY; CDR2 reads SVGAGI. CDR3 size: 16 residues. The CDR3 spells CASSYGTGGGDNEQFF. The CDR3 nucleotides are TGTGCCAGCAGTTATGGGACAGGGGGGGGGGACAATGAGCAGTTCTTC.

The CDR3 bases are TGTGCCAGCAGTAACTTTCCTTCCCCCGGGGAGCTGTTTTTT. Translation: CASSNFPSPGELFF. The chain carries TRBV28 and TRBJ2-2; no reliable D call. CDR1 is MDHEN, CDR2 SYDVKM, per germline. V shed 5 bases and J shed 6 bases, with 13 bases lying between them. The length of the CDR3 is 14 residues.

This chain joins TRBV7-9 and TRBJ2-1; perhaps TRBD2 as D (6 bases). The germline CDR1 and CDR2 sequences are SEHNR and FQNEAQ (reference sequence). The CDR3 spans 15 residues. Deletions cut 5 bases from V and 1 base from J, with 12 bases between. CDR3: CASSRLGGSYNEQFF. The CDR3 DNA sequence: TGTGCCAGCAGCCGTCTGGGAGGATCCTACAATGAGCAGTTCTTC.